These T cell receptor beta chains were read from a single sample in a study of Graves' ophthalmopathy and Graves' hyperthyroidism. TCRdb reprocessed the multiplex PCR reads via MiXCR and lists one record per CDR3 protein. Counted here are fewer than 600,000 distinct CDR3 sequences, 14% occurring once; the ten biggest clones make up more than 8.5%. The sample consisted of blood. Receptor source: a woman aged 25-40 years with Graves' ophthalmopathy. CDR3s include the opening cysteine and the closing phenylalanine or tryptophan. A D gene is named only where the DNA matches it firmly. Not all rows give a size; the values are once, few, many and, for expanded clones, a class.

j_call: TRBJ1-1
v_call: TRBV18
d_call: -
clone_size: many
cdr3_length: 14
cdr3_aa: CASYAGTGNTEAFF
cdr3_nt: TGTGCCAGCTACGCCGGGACGGGCAACACTGAAGCTTTCTTT

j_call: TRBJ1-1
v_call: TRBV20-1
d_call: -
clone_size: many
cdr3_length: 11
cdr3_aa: CSARKAPQAFF
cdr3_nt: TGCAGTGCTAGAAAGGCACCTCAGGCTTTCTTT

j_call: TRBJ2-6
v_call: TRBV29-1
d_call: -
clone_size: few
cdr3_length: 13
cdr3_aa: CSVERDGANVLTF
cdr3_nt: TGCAGCGTCGAGAGGGATGGGGCCAACGTCCTGACTTTC

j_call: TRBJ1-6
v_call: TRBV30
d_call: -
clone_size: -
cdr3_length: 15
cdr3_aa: CAWSPGQGNNSPLHF
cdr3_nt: TGTGCCTGGAGCCCCGGGCAGGGGAATAATTCACCCCTCCACTTT

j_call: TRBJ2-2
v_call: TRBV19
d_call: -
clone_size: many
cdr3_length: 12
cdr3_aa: CASKENTGELFF
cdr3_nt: TGTGCCAGTAAGGAGAACACCGGGGAGCTGTTTTTT

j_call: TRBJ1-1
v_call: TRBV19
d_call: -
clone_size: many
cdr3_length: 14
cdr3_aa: CASSLFEAGTEAFF
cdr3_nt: TGTGCCAGTAGCCTATTCGAAGCGGGAACTGAAGCTTTCTTT

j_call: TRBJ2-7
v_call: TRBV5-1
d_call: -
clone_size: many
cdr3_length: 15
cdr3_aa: CASSLNGGSSYEQYF
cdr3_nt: TGCGCCAGCAGCTTGAACGGGGGTAGCTCCTACGAGCAGTACTTC

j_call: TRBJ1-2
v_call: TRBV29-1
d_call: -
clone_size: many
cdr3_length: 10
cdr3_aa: CSVVEYGYTF
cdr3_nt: TGCAGCGTTGTTGAATATGGCTACACCTTC

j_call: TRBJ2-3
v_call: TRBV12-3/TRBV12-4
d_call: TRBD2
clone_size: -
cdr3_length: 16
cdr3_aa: CASSPIGGGSTDTQYF
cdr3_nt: TGTGCCAGCAGCCCGATCGGGGGGGGTAGCACAGATACGCAGTATTTT

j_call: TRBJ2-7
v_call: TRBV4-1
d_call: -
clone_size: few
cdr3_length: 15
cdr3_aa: CASSQGWVGTYEQYF
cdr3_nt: TGCGCCAGCAGCCAAGGCTGGGTCGGAACCTACGAGCAGTACTTC

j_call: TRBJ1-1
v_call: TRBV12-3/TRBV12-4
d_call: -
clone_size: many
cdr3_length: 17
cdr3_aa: CASSPVGGFNPNTEAFF
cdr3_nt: TGTGCCAGCAGCCCTGTTGGGGGGTTTAATCCGAACACTGAAGCTTTCTTT

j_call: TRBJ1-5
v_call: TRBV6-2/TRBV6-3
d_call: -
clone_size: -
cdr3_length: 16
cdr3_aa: CASSYPPRRGNQPQHF
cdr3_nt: TGTGCCAGCAGTTACCCCCCGAGGAGAGGCAATCAGCCCCAGCATTTT

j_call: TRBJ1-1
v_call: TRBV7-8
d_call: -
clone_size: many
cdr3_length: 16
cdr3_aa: CASSLGTRTSGTEAFF
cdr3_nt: TGTGCCAGCAGCTTGGGTACAAGAACTTCGGGCACTGAAGCTTTCTTT

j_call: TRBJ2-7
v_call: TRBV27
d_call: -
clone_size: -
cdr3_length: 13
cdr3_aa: CASREGPVREQYF
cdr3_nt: TGTGCCAGCAGAGAGGGGCCCGTAAGGGAGCAGTACTTC

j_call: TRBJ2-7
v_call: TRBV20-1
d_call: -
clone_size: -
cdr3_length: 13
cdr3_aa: CSASPSSSYEQYF
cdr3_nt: TGCAGTGCTAGTCCCAGCAGCTCCTACGAGCAGTACTTC

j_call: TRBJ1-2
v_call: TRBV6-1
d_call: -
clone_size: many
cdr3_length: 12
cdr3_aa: CASSAQSDGYTF
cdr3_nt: TGTGCCAGCAGTGCACAGAGTGATGGCTACACCTTC

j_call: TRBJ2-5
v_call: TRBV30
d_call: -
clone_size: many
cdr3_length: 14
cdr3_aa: CAWSVLRGSETQYF
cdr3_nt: TGTGCCTGGAGTGTACTGAGGGGCAGTGAGACCCAGTACTTC

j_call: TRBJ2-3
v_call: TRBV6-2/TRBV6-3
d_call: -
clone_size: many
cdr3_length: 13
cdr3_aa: CASSYSIEDTQYF
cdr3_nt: TGTGCCAGCAGTTACTCGATTGAAGATACGCAGTATTTT

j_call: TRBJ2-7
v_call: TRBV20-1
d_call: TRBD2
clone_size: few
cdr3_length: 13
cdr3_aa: CSAQLAGGSEQYF
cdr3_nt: TGCAGTGCTCAACTAGCGGGGGGCTCGGAGCAGTACTTC

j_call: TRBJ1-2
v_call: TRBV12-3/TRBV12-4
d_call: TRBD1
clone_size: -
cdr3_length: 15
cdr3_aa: CASSAHRGRGYGYTF
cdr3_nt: TGTGCCAGCAGTGCCCACAGGGGGCGCGGCTATGGCTACACCTTC

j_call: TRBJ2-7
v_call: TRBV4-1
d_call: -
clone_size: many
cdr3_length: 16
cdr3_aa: CASSHKRPGSRNEQYF
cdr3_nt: TGCGCCAGCAGCCATAAGCGACCGGGGAGCCGGAACGAGCAGTACTTC

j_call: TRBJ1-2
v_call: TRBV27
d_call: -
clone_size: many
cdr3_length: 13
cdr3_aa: CASSLRGADGYTF
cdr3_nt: TGTGCCAGCAGTTTAAGGGGGGCAGATGGCTACACCTTC

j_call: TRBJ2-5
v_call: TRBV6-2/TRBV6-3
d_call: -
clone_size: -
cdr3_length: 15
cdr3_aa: CASSYGALRIETQYF
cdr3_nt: TGTGCCAGCAGTTACGGTGCCCTGCGTATCGAGACCCAGTACTTC

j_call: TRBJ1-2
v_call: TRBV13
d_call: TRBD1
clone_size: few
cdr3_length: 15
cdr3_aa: CASSWRGQGTYGYTF
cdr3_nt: TGTGCCAGCAGCTGGCGAGGACAGGGGACGTATGGCTACACCTTC

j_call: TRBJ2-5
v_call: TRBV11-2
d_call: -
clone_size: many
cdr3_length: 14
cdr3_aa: CASAPPRQQETQYF
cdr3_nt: TGTGCCAGCGCTCCCCCCAGACAACAAGAGACCCAGTACTTC

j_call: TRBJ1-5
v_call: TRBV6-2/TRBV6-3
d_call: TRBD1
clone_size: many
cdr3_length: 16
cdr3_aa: CASSWTGEGLNQPQHF
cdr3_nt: TGTGCCAGCAGCTGGACAGGGGAGGGACTCAATCAGCCCCAGCATTTT

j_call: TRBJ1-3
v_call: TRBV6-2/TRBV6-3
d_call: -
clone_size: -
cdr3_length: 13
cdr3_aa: CASRTDGGNTIYF
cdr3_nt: TGTGCCAGCAGAACCGACGGGGGAAACACCATATATTTT

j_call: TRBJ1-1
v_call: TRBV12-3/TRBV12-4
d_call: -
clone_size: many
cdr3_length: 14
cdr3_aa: CASSWSPGKTEAFF
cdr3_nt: TGTGCCAGCAGTTGGTCCCCAGGGAAAACTGAAGCTTTCTTT

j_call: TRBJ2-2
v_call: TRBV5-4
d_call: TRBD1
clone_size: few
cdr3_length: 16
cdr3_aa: CASSFEQGSYTGELFF
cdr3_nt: TGTGCCAGCAGCTTTGAACAGGGGTCTTACACCGGGGAGCTGTTTTTT

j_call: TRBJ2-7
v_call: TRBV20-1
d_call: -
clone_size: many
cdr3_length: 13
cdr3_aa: CSALASAKYEQYF
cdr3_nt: TGCAGTGCACTGGCTAGCGCGAAATACGAGCAGTACTTC

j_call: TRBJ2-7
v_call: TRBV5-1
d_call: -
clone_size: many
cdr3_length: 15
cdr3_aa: CASSLHGPGIYEQYF
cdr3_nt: TGCGCCAGCAGCTTACACGGTCCCGGGATCTACGAGCAGTACTTC

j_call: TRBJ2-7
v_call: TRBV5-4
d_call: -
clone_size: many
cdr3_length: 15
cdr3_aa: CASSPPGLARYEQYF
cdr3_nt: TGTGCCAGCAGCCCCCCGGGGTTAGCTCGATACGAGCAGTACTTC

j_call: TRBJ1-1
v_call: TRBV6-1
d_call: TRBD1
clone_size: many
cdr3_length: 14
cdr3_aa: CASSDLGRGQEAFF
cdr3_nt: TGTGCCAGCAGTGACCTCGGGAGGGGACAGGAAGCTTTCTTT

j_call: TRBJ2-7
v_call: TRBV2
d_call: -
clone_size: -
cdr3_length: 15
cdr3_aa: CASSDVDTLGYEQYF
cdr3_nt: TGTGCCAGCAGTGATGTAGACACCTTAGGGTACGAGCAGTACTTC

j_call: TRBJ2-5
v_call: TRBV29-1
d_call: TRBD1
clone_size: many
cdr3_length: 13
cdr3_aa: CSVGQGAWETQYF
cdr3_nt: TGCAGCGTTGGACAGGGTGCCTGGGAGACCCAGTACTTC

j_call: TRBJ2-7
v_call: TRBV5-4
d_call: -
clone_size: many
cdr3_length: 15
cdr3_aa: CASSFGGTSDYEQYF
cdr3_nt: TGTGCCAGCAGCTTTGGCGGGACGTCCGATTACGAGCAGTACTTC

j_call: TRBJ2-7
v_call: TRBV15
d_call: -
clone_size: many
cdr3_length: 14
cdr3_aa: CATSRDRGAREQYF
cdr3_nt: TGTGCCACCAGCAGAGATCGGGGGGCGAGGGAGCAGTACTTC

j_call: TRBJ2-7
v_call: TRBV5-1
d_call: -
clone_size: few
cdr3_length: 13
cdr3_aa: CASSGTMGTEQYF
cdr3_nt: TGCGCCAGCAGCGGCACGATGGGGACCGAGCAGTACTTC

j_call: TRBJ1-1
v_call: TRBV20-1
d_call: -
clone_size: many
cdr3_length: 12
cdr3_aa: CSALVGNTEAFF
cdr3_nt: TGCAGTGCACTCGTCGGGAACACTGAAGCTTTCTTT

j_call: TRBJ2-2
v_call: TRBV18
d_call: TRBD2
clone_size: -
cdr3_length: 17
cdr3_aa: CASSLWWTSLNTGELFF
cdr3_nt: TGTGCCAGCAGCTTATGGTGGACTAGCTTGAACACCGGGGAGCTGTTTTTT